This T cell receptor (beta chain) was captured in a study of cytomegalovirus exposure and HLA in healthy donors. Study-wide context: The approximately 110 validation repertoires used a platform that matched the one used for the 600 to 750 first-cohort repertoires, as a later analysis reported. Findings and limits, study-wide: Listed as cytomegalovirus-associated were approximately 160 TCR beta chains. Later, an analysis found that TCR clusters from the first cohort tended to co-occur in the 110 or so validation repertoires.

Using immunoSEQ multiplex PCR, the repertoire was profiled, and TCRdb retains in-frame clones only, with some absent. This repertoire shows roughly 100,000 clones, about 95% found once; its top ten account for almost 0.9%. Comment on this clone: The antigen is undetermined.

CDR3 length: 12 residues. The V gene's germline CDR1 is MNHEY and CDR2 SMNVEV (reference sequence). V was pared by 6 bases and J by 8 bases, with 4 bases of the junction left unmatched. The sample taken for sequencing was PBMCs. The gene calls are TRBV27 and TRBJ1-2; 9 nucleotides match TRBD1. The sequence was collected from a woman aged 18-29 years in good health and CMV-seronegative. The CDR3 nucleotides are TGTGCCAGCAGACAGGGGGCCAACGGCTACACCTTC. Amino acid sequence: CASRQGANGYTF.